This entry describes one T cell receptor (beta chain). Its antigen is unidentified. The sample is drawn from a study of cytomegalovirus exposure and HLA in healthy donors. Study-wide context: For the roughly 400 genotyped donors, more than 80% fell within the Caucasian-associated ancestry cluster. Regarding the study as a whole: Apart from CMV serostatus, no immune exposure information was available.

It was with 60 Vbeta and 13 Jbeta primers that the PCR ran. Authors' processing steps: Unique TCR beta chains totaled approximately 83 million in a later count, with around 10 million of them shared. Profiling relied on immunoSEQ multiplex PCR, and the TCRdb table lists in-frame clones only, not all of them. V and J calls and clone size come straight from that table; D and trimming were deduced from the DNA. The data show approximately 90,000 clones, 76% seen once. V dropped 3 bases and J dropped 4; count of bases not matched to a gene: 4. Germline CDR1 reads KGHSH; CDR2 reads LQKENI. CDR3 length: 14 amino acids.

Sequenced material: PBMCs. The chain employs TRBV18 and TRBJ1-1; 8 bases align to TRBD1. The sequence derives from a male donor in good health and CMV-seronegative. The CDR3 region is CASSPRTGSTEAFF. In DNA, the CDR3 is TGTGCCAGCTCACCGAGGACAGGGAGCACTGAAGCTTTCTTT.